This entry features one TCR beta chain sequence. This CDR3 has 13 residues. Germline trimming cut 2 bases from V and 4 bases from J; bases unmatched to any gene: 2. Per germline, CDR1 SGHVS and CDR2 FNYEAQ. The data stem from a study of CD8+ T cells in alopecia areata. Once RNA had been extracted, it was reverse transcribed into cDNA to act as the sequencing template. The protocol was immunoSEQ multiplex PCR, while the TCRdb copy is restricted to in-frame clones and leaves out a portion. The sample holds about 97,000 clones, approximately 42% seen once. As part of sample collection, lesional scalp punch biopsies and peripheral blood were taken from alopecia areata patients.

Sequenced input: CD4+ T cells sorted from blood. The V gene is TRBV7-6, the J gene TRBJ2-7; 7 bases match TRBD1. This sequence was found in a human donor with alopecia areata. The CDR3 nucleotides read TGTGCCAGCAGCTTAAGCAGGGGGTACGAGCAGTACTTC. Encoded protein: CASSLSRGYEQYF. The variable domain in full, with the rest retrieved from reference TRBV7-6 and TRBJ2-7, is GAGVSQSPRYKVTKRGQDVALRCDPISGHVSLYWYRQALGQGPEFLTYFNYEAQQDKSGLPNDRFSAERPEGSISTLTIQRTEQRDSAMYRCASSLSRGYEQYFGPGTRLTVT.